The entry that follows covers one T cell receptor beta chain sequence. Participant age was about 18 to 89 years, and participants resided in fewer than 30 US areas. Per the germline V gene, CDR1 is SNHLY and CDR2 is FYNNEI. Trimming took 6 bases from V and 5 from J; bases not matched to a gene: 8. The CDR3 consists of 15 residues. Sequencing used immunoSEQ multiplex PCR; TCRdb keeps in-frame clones, though not all of them. The table shows approximately 180,000 clones, with 89% occurring only once. The entry originates in a study of blood T cell repertoires in COVID-19. Study background: Acute-phase and convalescent COVID-19 samples originated in the United States, Italy and Spain. Nucleic acid was either cDNA or gDNA, and it came from T cells, B-cell-depleted T cells, or PBMCs.

Sequencing was done on a sample of PBMCs or T cells enriched from blood (not recorded which). The clonotype comes from a woman aged 40 to 55 with acute COVID-19. This chain connects TRBV2 to TRBJ2-5; 11 bases are a match to TRBD2. The CDR3 sequence: CASRLAGAGRETQYF. DNA of the CDR3: TGTGCCAGCAGACTAGCGGGGGCCGGGAGGGAGACCCAGTACTTC. Looking up the rest from reference TRBV2 and TRBJ2-5 gives the full variable domain: EPEVTQTPSHQVTQMGQEVILRCVPISNHLYFYWYRQILGQKVEFLVSFYNNEISEKSEIFDDQFSVERPDGSNFTLKIRSTKLEDSAMYFCASRLAGAGRETQYFGPGTRLLVL.